The TCR beta chain described here comes from a study of T-cell reconstitution after alpha-beta-depleted transplantation in children. Study-wide findings and caveats: Newly produced T cells mostly accounted for T-cell counts and diversity one year post-transplant.

This CDR3 contains 15 residues. The germline V gene encodes CDR1 SGHRS and CDR2 YFSETQ. Trimming took off 4 bases at V and 3 bases at J, with 13 bases between the two ends. Unique molecular identifiers were incorporated into the prepared TCRbeta library. TCRdb recomputed calls from the PCR reads with MiXCR, one row per CDR3 protein. Of approximately 430,000 distinct CDR3 sequences in the sample, around 15% were seen once. This clonotype was seen more than once but under ten times. Its antigen is currently unknown. Sequenced material: PBMCs, mostly from graft donor cells, taken 360 days after TCRalphabeta/CD19-depleted stem cell transplant. The V gene is TRBV5-1, the J gene TRBJ1-4, with D hard to call. The sequence derives from a boy under two years old who had a stem cell transplant for Wiskott-Aldrich syndrome, so the T cells may come from the graft donor. CDR3 region: CASSLEGRSNEKLFF. The DNA of the CDR3 is TGCGCCAGCAGCCTAGAGGGCAGATCTAATGAAAAACTGTTTTTT.